This is a list of T cell receptor beta chains from one sample in a study of radiation and T cells in renal cell carcinoma. This table comes from immunoSEQ multiplex PCR, and its TCRdb copy is limited to in-frame clones, with some not included. Of more than 95,000 clones in the sample, 80% to 85% were seen once. Sequences were derived from blood, sampled from a patient whose treatment included radiotherapy and nephrectomy. The receptor source for this set is a woman aged 60-75 years with renal cell carcinoma. CDR3s include the opening cysteine and the closing phenylalanine or tryptophan. A D gene is named only where the DNA matches it firmly. Expanded clones get a size class; other rows say once, few or many, or leave the size out.

j_gene: TRBJ1-6; abundance: .; v_gene: TRBV11-2; d_gene: .; CDR3aa: CASSLGGEGSPLHF; CDR3nt: TGTGCCAGCAGCTTAGGGGGGGAGGGTTCACCCCTCCACTTT
j_gene: TRBJ1-3; abundance: .; v_gene: TRBV19; d_gene: .; CDR3aa: CASAQGDSGNTIYF; CDR3nt: TGTGCCAGTGCTCAGGGAGACTCTGGAAACACCATATATTTT
j_gene: TRBJ2-1; abundance: .; v_gene: TRBV5-1; d_gene: .; CDR3aa: CASRGNDEQFF; CDR3nt: TGCGCCAGCAGGGGAAACGATGAGCAGTTCTTC
j_gene: TRBJ1-1; abundance: many; v_gene: TRBV28; d_gene: TRBD1; CDR3aa: CASSLWDRGRTEAFF; CDR3nt: TGTGCCAGCAGTTTATGGGACAGGGGTCGCACTGAAGCTTTCTTT
j_gene: TRBJ2-1; abundance: .; v_gene: TRBV28; d_gene: TRBD2; CDR3aa: CASSRGLAGLSYNEQFF; CDR3nt: TGTGCCAGCAGCAGAGGACTAGCGGGCCTATCCTACAATGAGCAGTTCTTC
j_gene: TRBJ2-3; abundance: .; v_gene: TRBV27; d_gene: .; CDR3aa: CASSLSRSADTQYF; CDR3nt: TGTGCCAGCAGTTTGTCTCGATCCGCAGATACGCAGTATTTT
j_gene: TRBJ1-1; abundance: .; v_gene: TRBV6-1; d_gene: .; CDR3aa: CASRDFYMNTEAFF; CDR3nt: TGTGCCAGCAGGGACTTCTACATGAACACTGAAGCTTTCTTT
j_gene: TRBJ1-5; abundance: .; v_gene: TRBV30; d_gene: TRBD1; CDR3aa: CAWSRDRGDQPQHF; CDR3nt: TGTGCCTGGAGTCGGGACAGGGGGGATCAGCCCCAGCATTTT
j_gene: TRBJ1-1; abundance: .; v_gene: TRBV28; d_gene: .; CDR3aa: CASSLGPGRTEAFF; CDR3nt: TGTGCCAGCAGTTTAGGTCCGGGAAGGACTGAAGCTTTCTTT
j_gene: TRBJ2-3; abundance: few; v_gene: TRBV9; d_gene: .; CDR3aa: CASSGPGEDYTDTQYF; CDR3nt: TGTGCCAGCAGCGGGCCAGGGGAGGATTATACAGATACGCAGTATTTT
j_gene: TRBJ2-3; abundance: .; v_gene: TRBV7-2; d_gene: TRBD2; CDR3aa: CASSLGTTSGRTDTQYF; CDR3nt: TGTGCCAGCAGCTTAGGGACGACTAGCGGGAGAACAGATACGCAGTATTTT
j_gene: TRBJ2-2; abundance: .; v_gene: TRBV11-3; d_gene: TRBD2; CDR3aa: CASSWGGDNTGELFF; CDR3nt: TGTGCCAGCAGCTGGGGGGGAGATAACACCGGGGAGCTGTTTTTT
j_gene: TRBJ1-2; abundance: .; v_gene: TRBV11-3; d_gene: .; CDR3aa: CASSLSHLNPDGYTF; CDR3nt: TGTGCCAGCAGCCTCAGCCACCTCAATCCGGATGGCTACACCTTC
j_gene: TRBJ2-2; abundance: few; v_gene: TRBV5-4; d_gene: .; CDR3aa: CASSLQGRDTGELFF; CDR3nt: TGTGCCAGCAGCTTGCAGGGGAGAGACACCGGGGAGCTGTTTTTT
j_gene: TRBJ2-7; abundance: .; v_gene: TRBV9; d_gene: .; CDR3aa: CASSVGTTEAYEQYF; CDR3nt: TGTGCCAGCAGCGTAGGAACCACAGAGGCTTACGAGCAGTACTTC
j_gene: TRBJ1-5; abundance: .; v_gene: TRBV6-1; d_gene: .; CDR3aa: CASSGHLNQPQHF; CDR3nt: TGTGCCAGCAGCGGACATCTCAATCAGCCCCAGCATTTT
j_gene: TRBJ1-1; abundance: few; v_gene: TRBV19; d_gene: TRBD1; CDR3aa: CASSARDRRGEAFF; CDR3nt: TGTGCCAGTAGTGCTCGGGACAGACGGGGTGAAGCTTTCTTT
j_gene: TRBJ2-6; abundance: .; v_gene: TRBV18; d_gene: .; CDR3aa: CASSPILVVAERSGANVLTF; CDR3nt: TGTGCCAGCTCACCAATTCTAGTGGTGGCCGAGCGCTCTGGGGCCAACGTCCTGACTTTC
j_gene: TRBJ1-5; abundance: .; v_gene: TRBV9; d_gene: TRBD1; CDR3aa: CASSQTGEEFSNQPQHF; CDR3nt: TGTGCCAGCAGCCAGACAGGGGAAGAATTTAGCAATCAGCCCCAGCATTTT
j_gene: TRBJ1-1; abundance: .; v_gene: TRBV21-1; d_gene: .; CDR3aa: CASIQLTEAEAFF; CDR3nt: TGTGCCAGCATCCAGCTAACAGAGGCTGAAGCTTTCTTT
j_gene: TRBJ2-6; abundance: .; v_gene: TRBV9; d_gene: .; CDR3aa: CASSVESGANVLTF; CDR3nt: TGTGCCAGCAGCGTAGAGTCGGGGGCCAACGTCCTGACTTTC
j_gene: TRBJ2-3; abundance: .; v_gene: TRBV7-9; d_gene: TRBD2; CDR3aa: CASSFRTSGRADTQYF; CDR3nt: TGTGCCAGCAGCTTCCGGACTAGCGGGAGGGCAGATACGCAGTATTTT
j_gene: TRBJ2-1; abundance: .; v_gene: TRBV9; d_gene: TRBD1; CDR3aa: CASSARDRFNEQFF; CDR3nt: TGTGCCAGCAGCGCCCGGGACAGGTTCAATGAGCAGTTCTTC
j_gene: TRBJ2-6; abundance: .; v_gene: TRBV18; d_gene: TRBD1; CDR3aa: CASSATGGNTGANVLTF; CDR3nt: TGTGCCAGCTCAGCGACAGGGGGAAATACTGGGGCCAACGTCCTGACTTTC
j_gene: TRBJ2-5; abundance: .; v_gene: TRBV13; d_gene: TRBD2; CDR3aa: CASSSLGGGAWKETQYF; CDR3nt: TGTGCCAGCAGCTCCCTCGGCGGGGGGGCCTGGAAAGAGACCCAGTACTTC
j_gene: TRBJ1-2; abundance: few; v_gene: TRBV2; d_gene: TRBD1; CDR3aa: CASSFGQGNYGYTF; CDR3nt: TGTGCCAGCAGTTTCGGACAGGGGAACTATGGCTACACCTTC
j_gene: TRBJ2-5; abundance: .; v_gene: TRBV5-4; d_gene: .; CDR3aa: CASSLPGVGETQYF; CDR3nt: TGTGCCAGCAGTCTCCCCGGCGTGGGTGAGACCCAGTACTTC
j_gene: TRBJ1-2; abundance: .; v_gene: TRBV19; d_gene: .; CDR3aa: CASLGLYGYTF; CDR3nt: TGTGCCAGCCTAGGGTTATATGGCTACACCTTC
j_gene: TRBJ1-3; abundance: .; v_gene: TRBV11-2; d_gene: .; CDR3aa: CASSLVTGRGSGNTIYF; CDR3nt: TGTGCCAGCAGCTTAGTAACAGGTCGGGGCTCTGGAAACACCATATATTTT
j_gene: TRBJ2-2; abundance: .; v_gene: TRBV6-1; d_gene: .; CDR3aa: CASSEVGVYTGELFF; CDR3nt: TGTGCCAGCAGTGAAGTAGGAGTATACACCGGGGAGCTGTTTTTT
j_gene: TRBJ2-1; abundance: .; v_gene: TRBV13; d_gene: TRBD2; CDR3aa: CASSLNPSGSSYNEQFF; CDR3nt: TGTGCCAGCAGCTTAAACCCTAGCGGGAGTTCCTACAATGAGCAGTTCTTC
j_gene: TRBJ2-7; abundance: .; v_gene: TRBV6-6; d_gene: .; CDR3aa: CAARDGSTYEQYF; CDR3nt: TGTGCCGCACGGGACGGATCAACCTACGAGCAGTACTTC
j_gene: TRBJ1-2; abundance: .; v_gene: TRBV10-3; d_gene: .; CDR3aa: CASKAVNYGYTF; CDR3nt: TGTGCCTCCAAAGCGGTGAACTATGGCTACACCTTC
j_gene: TRBJ2-2; abundance: .; v_gene: TRBV2; d_gene: TRBD1; CDR3aa: CASSTGTDTTGELFF; CDR3nt: TGTGCCAGCAGTACCGGGACAGATACCACCGGGGAGCTGTTTTTT
j_gene: TRBJ2-4; abundance: .; v_gene: TRBV5-3; d_gene: .; CDR3aa: CASSDVTKNIQYF; CDR3nt: TGTGCCAGCAGCGACGTGACCAAAAACATTCAGTACTTC
j_gene: TRBJ1-1; abundance: few; v_gene: TRBV19; d_gene: .; CDR3aa: CASSIGQVGAFF; CDR3nt: TGTGCCAGTAGTATAGGGCAGGTCGGAGCTTTCTTT
j_gene: TRBJ1-2; abundance: .; v_gene: TRBV7-2; d_gene: TRBD1; CDR3aa: CASSLESGTDYGYTF; CDR3nt: TGTGCCAGCAGCTTAGAGTCGGGGACAGACTATGGCTACACCTTC
j_gene: TRBJ2-3; abundance: .; v_gene: TRBV7-2; d_gene: .; CDR3aa: CASSSPGLLPISTDTQYF; CDR3nt: TGTGCCAGCAGCTCTCCGGGACTTTTACCGATAAGCACAGATACGCAGTATTTT